This TCR beta chain was captured by sequencing in a study of synovial regulatory T cells in juvenile arthritis. The CDR3 spans 12 residues. Only the protein is on record. The germline V gene has CDR1 SNHLY and CDR2 FYNNEI. The assay was immunoSEQ multiplex PCR, and TCRdb's table has in-frame clones only and misses some. The data include over 9,000 clones; the top ten clones carry approximately 2%. The TCR was taken from a donor younger than 30 with juvenile idiopathic arthritis. The material sequenced was Treg cells from blood. Subset given: remaining (HLA-DR-negative) circulating blood Treg cells. The genes are TRBV2 and TRBJ2-5; TCRdb reports TRBD2, a call that lacks DNA to check it against. The chain's CDR3 is CASSEWAGTQYF.